The entry below describes one T cell receptor (beta chain). The antigen is unknown. TCRdb fed the multiplex PCR reads into MiXCR, producing one record per CDR3 protein. The data show fewer than 150,000 distinct CDR3 sequences, less than 25% seen once. The sample is drawn from a study of breast tumors, draining lymph nodes, adjacent tissues. Study-wide results and caveats: Tumor T cell lymph node origin was a supported hypothesis, not proven. Findings are consistent with lymph node origin and intratumoral expansion of most tumor T cells.

Trimming removed 4 bases from V and 4 bases from J, with 10 bases in between. Germline values: CDR1 MNHEY, CDR2 SVGAGI. This CDR3 has 13 residues. Breast cancer patients provided tissue from their axillary draining lymph nodes. This TCR was recovered from a female donor with breast cancer. Some clones in this sample may be carry-over from other donors' samples. The chain couples TRBV6-5 to TRBJ1-1; no definite D call. Material for sequencing was axillary lymph node tissue. As DNA, the CDR3 is TGTGCCAGCAGTTTTGCCGTTGGCACTGAAGCTTTCTTT. Protein product: CASSFAVGTEAFF.